This T cell receptor (beta chain) was sequenced for a study of T-cell memory formation after mild COVID-19. This CDR3 contains 14 residues. Germline CDR1 and CDR2: SGHRS and YFSETQ. V was trimmed by 4 bases and J by 0 bases, leaving 10 bases between them. From the 5' RACE reads, TCRdb called clonotypes with MiXCR, one entry per CDR3 protein. The sample includes about 390,000 distinct CDR3 sequences, 16% seen only once; the top ten take 20% to 25%. This chain uses TRBV5-1 with TRBJ1-1; D gene ambiguous. The receptor's source is a young man who had mild COVID-19 (a few samples of this study predate the infection). Cell type and time point are not known. Specimen: PBMCs or a T cell subset sorted from them (not recorded which). The CDR3: CASSPGALNTEAFF. The CDR3 coding sequence is TGCGCCAGCAGCCCTGGCGCCCTGAACACTGAAGCTTTCTTT.